What follows are 21 T cell receptor beta chains derived from one specimen sequenced in a study of regulatory T cells in long-lasting Graves disease (dated by TCRdb to 2020 to 2023). Explained via the paper, the time point label denotes: persistent/refractory GD, antithyroid drugs over 5 years with positive TRAb. For both TCR sequencing and RNA sequencing, RNA was extracted from PBMCs in TRIzol. The receptor library was made with multiplex PCR. The run used an Illumina HiSeq 4000. iRepertoire HTBI primers and Arm-PCR amplification of CDR3 regions were used to construct TCR beta libraries. Through fastp at Q25 and MiXCR, TCRdb rebuilt clones from the public reads, retaining in-frame beta chains. Entries that share a CDR3 protein sequence are merged under the most common genes and DNA. This sample gives approximately 350,000 distinct CDR3 sequences in total; roughly 25% of them show up just once. About 29% of the sample is taken by the ten largest.

The material was peripheral blood mononuclear cells (PBMCs), obtained when the disease was refractory, from a patient treated with antithyroid drugs. These receptors all stem from a woman aged 40 to 55 with Graves disease. Donor details come from another sample of the same person, matched by shared clones.

This chain connects TRBV6-5 to TRBJ2-6, with D perhaps matching TRBD2 (6 bases). The CDR3 spans 16 residues. V was trimmed by 2 bases and J by 0 bases, leaving 8 bases between them. The germline CDR1 and CDR2 sequences are MNHEY and SVGAGI. Written as DNA, the CDR3 is TGTGCCAGCAGTTACGGCGGGATCTCTGGGGCCAACGTCCTGACTTTC. It translates to CASSYGGISGANVLTF.

The rearrangement links TRBV18 to TRBJ2-4; TRBD1 aligns across 7 bases. Germline V gene sequence: CDR1 KGHSH, CDR2 LQKENI. This CDR3 is 15 amino acids long. The V gene end was trimmed by 3 bases and the J gene end by 0 bases; junction bases not matched to a gene: 2. The DNA for the CDR3 is TGTGCCAGCTCACCCGGGACAGTAGCCAAAAACATTCAGTACTTC. Its protein product is CASSPGTVAKNIQYF. Complete variable domain (other parts from reference TRBV18 and TRBJ2-4): NAGVMQNPRHLVRRRGQEARLRCSPMKGHSHVYWYRQLPEEGLKFMVYLQKENIIDESGMPKERFSAEFPKEGPSILRIQQVVRGDSAAYFCASSPGTVAKNIQYFGAGTRLSVL.

The chain links TRBV11-2 to TRBJ2-7; D not resolved. The CDR3 runs 13 residues. In germline, CDR1 is SGHAT, CDR2 FQNNGV. V was trimmed by 3 bases and J by 2 bases, leaving 8 bases between them. The CDR3 here is CASSFSETYEQYF. DNA of the CDR3: TGTGCCAGCAGCTTCTCTGAAACCTACGAGCAGTACTTC. The variable domain in full, completed from reference TRBV11-2 and TRBJ2-7, reads EAGVAQSPRYKIIEKRQSVAFWCNPISGHATLYWYQQILGQGPKLLIQFQNNGVVDDSQLPKDRFSAERLKGVDSTLKIQPAKLEDSAVYLCASSFSETYEQYFGPGTRLTVT.

This clonotype was observed a handful of times. The CDR3 is CASSGGEWPDTQYF. In DNA form, the CDR3 reads TGCGCCAGCAGCGGGGGTGAGTGGCCAGATACGCAGTATTTT. This chain links TRBV5-1 with TRBJ2-3; D may match TRBD1 or TRBD2 (5 bases each). Trimming removed 4 bases from V and 4 bases from J, with 13 bases in between. Germline V CDR1 and CDR2: SGHRS, YFSETQ. The CDR3 totals 14 residues.

Note on this clonotype: With a much larger clone just one base away, this may be a read error. The rearrangement links TRBV28 to TRBJ2-7; TRBD2 might be the D (6 bases). The CDR3 is made up of 11 amino acids. Between the trimmed V and J ends, which lost 8 bases and 9 bases, there was a span of 14 bases. CDR1 MDHEN and CDR2 SYDVKM come from the germline V gene. CDR3 sequence: CASGFKRAQYF. As DNA, the CDR3 is TGTGCCAGCGGCTTCAAGCGGGCGCAGTACTTC.

This clonotype was found a few times. The genes are TRBV10-3 and TRBJ2-3; tentative D call: TRBD2 (6 bases). The CDR3 is made up of 14 amino acids. Germline V gene lookup returns CDR1 ENHRY and CDR2 SYGVKD. The V gene lost 4 bases and the J gene lost 6 bases, with 14 bases spanning the gap. This CDR3 reads CAISVEGMWDTQYF. The CDR3 DNA reads TGTGCCATCAGTGTGGAGGGTATGTGGGATACGCAGTATTTT.

The rearrangement uses TRBV6-5 and TRBJ2-5, with D perhaps assigned TRBD1 or TRBD2 (6 bases each). The CDR3 sequence is 16 residues long. V was cut by 2 bases and J by 10 bases, with 23 bases left in between. CDR1 and CDR2 (germline): MNHEY, SVGAGI. The CDR3 is CASSYPAMGGESDQYF. In DNA form, the CDR3 reads TGTGCCAGCAGTTACCCTGCAATGGGGGGCGAGTCAGACCAGTACTTC.

The J gene is TRBJ2-5, the V gene TRBV19; no clear D. The germline V gene encodes CDR1 LNHDA and CDR2 SQIVND (reference sequence). The ends were cut back, 3 bases at V and 1 base at J, with 9 bases in the middle. The length of the CDR3 is 14 residues. The CDR3 spells CASSIDSLQETQYF. DNA for the CDR3: TGTGCCAGTAGTATCGATTCTCTCCAAGAGACCCAGTACTTC.

The chain links TRBV11-2 to TRBJ2-7, with D possibly TRBD2 on 6 matching bases. The CDR3 is 15 amino acids. V lost 4 bases to trimming and J lost 9 bases, with 22 bases between them. The germline CDR1 and CDR2 sequences are SGHAT and FQNNGV. CDR3 coding DNA: TGTGCCAGCAGCTCGCACCCCGCGGGAATCTGGGCGCAGTACTTC. This codes for CASSSHPAGIWAQYF.

This clonotype has only a few counts. V gene TRBV27 combines with J gene TRBJ1-5, with a tentative D call TRBD1 (5 bases). Germline V lookup: CDR1 MNHEY, CDR2 SMNVEV (reference sequence). This CDR3 is built from 17 residues. With 0 bases removed from V and 7 bases from J, the gap between germline ends came to 19 bases. DNA for the CDR3: TGTGCCAGCAGTTTATCGTACCGAGGGATAAGGGGACAGCCCCAGCATTTT. Encoded protein: CASSLSYRGIRGQPQHF.

The table lists this clonotype with a few counts. The genes are TRBV3-1 and TRBJ2-7; D ambiguous. The CDR3 is 12 amino acids. Germline CDR1 reads LGHDT; CDR2 reads YNNKEL (reference sequence). Trimming stripped 2 bases from V and 3 bases from J, with 5 bases between. In DNA form, the CDR3 reads TGTGCCAGCAGCCAAAAGGACTACGAGCAGTACTTC. Protein: CASSQKDYEQYF.

This clonotype was seen many times. The chain uses TRBV7-8 and TRBJ2-7, with TRBD2 matching over 9 bases. This CDR3 has 14 amino acids. Germline V gives CDR1 SGHVS, CDR2 FQNEAQ. Trimming at V came to 6 bases and at J to 2 bases, leaving 5 bases not matched to a gene. The CDR3 DNA is TGTGCCAGCAGACCAGCGGGAGGCGCCTACGAGCAGTACTTC. Its translation: CASRPAGGAYEQYF.

This clonotype came up many times. V usage is TRBV6-5 and J usage is TRBJ1-2; 12 bases are a match to TRBD1. Germline values: CDR1 MNHEY, CDR2 SVGAGI. The V and J ends lost 4 bases and 4 bases, in that order; junction bases with no gene match: 7. The CDR3 consists of 16 residues. Here the CDR3 DNA reads TGTGCCAGCAGTTGGGGACAGGGGGCCTCTAGCTATGGCTACACCTTC. Protein sequence: CASSWGQGASSYGYTF.

This clonotype was observed once. A much larger clone differs from this one at a single base, so this may be a read error. The chain recombines TRBV6-5 with TRBJ1-1; possibly TRBD1 for D (5 bases). The CDR3 totals 14 residues. CDR1 and CDR2 (germline): MNHEY, SVGAGI. In DNA form, the CDR3 reads TGTGCCTGCAGTTACGGACACCCTAGGGCTGAAGCTTTCTTT. Translation: CACSYGHPRAEAFF.

This clonotype was picked up a small number of times. The CDR3 loop reads CASSPLDQPQHF. Here the CDR3 DNA reads TGTGCCAGCAGTCCTTTAGATCAGCCCCAGCATTTT. The chain is built from TRBV5-8 and TRBJ1-5; no clear D. The germline gives CDR1 SGHTS, CDR2 YDEGEE. V lost 5 bases and J lost 5, with 8 bases in between. The CDR3 spans 12 residues.

In this sample, this clonotype turned up a few times. The chain carries TRBV20-1 and TRBJ2-7; 11 nucleotides align to TRBD1. With V trimmed by 6 bases and J by 2 bases, 9 bases remained unmatched. CDR3 length: 15 residues. Germline CDR1 and CDR2: DFQATT and SNEGSKA (reference sequence). The CDR3 DNA sequence: TGCAGTGCCCCACCCCCGGGACAGGGGGCCTACGAGCAGTACTTC. It is translated as CSAPPPGQGAYEQYF.

This clonotype was recorded at least ten times. The J gene is TRBJ2-6, the V gene TRBV7-9, with D uncertain. Germline CDR1 and CDR2: SEHNR and FQNEAQ (reference sequence). CDR3 length equals 14 residues. The germline V and J ends were trimmed by 1 base and 0 bases, with 1 base remaining between them. This CDR3 is CASSLDSGANVLTF. The CDR3 nucleotides read TGTGCCAGCAGCTTAGACTCTGGGGCCAACGTCCTGACTTTC.

The CDR3 nucleotides are TGCAGCGTTGGGGGGAGTAGCGGGAGCTCCTACGAGCAGTACTTC. Translated, it gives CSVGGSSGSSYEQYF. The chain combines TRBV29-1 with TRBJ2-7, with TRBD2 matching 9 bases. This CDR3 spans 15 amino acids. CDR1 is SQVTM, CDR2 ANQGSEA, per germline. J lost 0 bases, V lost 4 bases, and 7 bases had no gene match.

Turning to this clonotype: It differs at one base from a far larger clone, so likely a read error. V usage is TRBV6-2 or TRBV6-3 and J usage is TRBJ1-1; D is uncertain. The CDR3 spans 14 residues. The V gene lost 2 bases and the J gene lost 2 bases, with 9 bases spanning the gap. In germline, CDR1 is MNHEY, CDR2 SVGEGT. Here the CDR3 DNA reads TGTGCCAGCAGTTACGAAGGGCAAAACACTGAAGCTTTCTTT. Protein: CASSYEGQNTEAFF.

This clonotype has a handful of counts. The chain is built from TRBV7-2 and TRBJ2-5; 13 nucleotides line up with TRBD2. The CDR3 is 15 residues long. Germline V gene sequence: CDR1 SGHTA, CDR2 FQGNSA. V was pared by 2 bases and J by 5 bases, with 2 bases of the junction left unmatched. The CDR3 DNA sequence: TGTGCCAGCAGCTTATGGACTAGCGGGAGTGAGACCCAGTACTTC. Translated, it gives CASSLWTSGSETQYF.

The chain uses TRBV2 and TRBJ2-7, with TRBD2 matching over 7 bases. Germline V CDR1 and CDR2: SNHLY, FYNNEI. CDR3 length: 13 amino acids. V dropped 7 bases and J dropped 2; count of bases not matched to a gene: 5. The CDR3 protein is CASKKRGTYEQYF. Here the CDR3 DNA reads TGTGCCAGCAAGAAGCGGGGAACCTACGAGCAGTACTTC.